This TCR beta chain was sequenced during a study of identical twins' blood T cells. As for the study in general: About 6 alpha and roughly six beta libraries together yielded tens of millions of reads. General study points: Abundant TCRbeta CDR3s overlapped more between twins than with unrelated donors.

TCR cDNA libraries came from RNA via a modified published protocol. TCRdb analysed the 5' RACE reads with MiXCR anew, one entry per CDR3 protein. Here the sample spans roughly 340,000 distinct CDR3 sequences, about 28% being singletons. This clonotype came up many times. Its antigen is unidentified. The germline CDR1 and CDR2 sequences are SEHNR and FQNEAQ (reference sequence). V was cut by 2 bases and J by 3 bases, with 2 bases left in between. The CDR3 consists of 11 residues. This receptor was taken from a woman aged 18-49 years in good health. The chain is built from TRBV7-9 and TRBJ2-7, with no clear D. Input material: PBMCs. The DNA for the CDR3 is TGTGCCAGCAGCTTAAACTACGAGCAGTACTTC. It specifies CASSLNYEQYF. Combining the CDR3 with reference TRBV7-9 and TRBJ2-7 gives the whole variable domain DTGVSQNPRHKITKRGQNVTFRCDPISEHNRLYWYRQTLGQGPEFLTYFQNEAQLEKSRLLSDRFSAERPKGSFSTLEIQRTEQGDSAMYLCASSLNYEQYFGPGTRLTVT.